This T cell receptor (beta chain) was obtained from a study of blood T cell repertoires in COVID-19. At the level of the study: Samples representing acute and convalescent COVID-19 were sourced from the United States, Italy and Spain. From T cells, B-cell-depleted T cells, or PBMCs came the material, which was cDNA or gDNA.

Germline V lookup: CDR1 SGHNT, CDR2 YYREEE (reference sequence). The CDR3 runs 16 residues. Trimming cost V 4 bases and J 7 bases; bases outside gene matches: 12. Authors' methods: Researchers report that nucleated cell counts were estimated from reference gene primer amplification. Repertoires were generated with immunoSEQ multiplex PCR, while TCRdb's copy carries only in-frame clones and drops some. The V and J calls and the clone size are those of that table, but D and trimming were determined from the DNA. In the table there are 130,000 to 150,000 clones, roughly 80% of which are singletons. The material sequenced was peripheral blood. The V call is TRBV5-4, the J call TRBJ1-4; 8 bases are shared with TRBD1. This TCR was sampled from a woman aged 40 to 49 with active or convalescent COVID-19. CDR3 bases: TGTGCCAGCAGCCCTTCTCCTGGACAGGGTGGTGAAAAACTGTTTTTT. This codes for CASSPSPGQGGEKLFF.